The source of this TCR beta chain is a study of blood T cell repertoires in COVID-19. About the research overall: Samples representing acute and convalescent COVID-19 were sourced from the United States, Italy and Spain.

There are 14 residues in the CDR3. Germline trimming cut 1 base from V and 7 bases from J; bases unmatched to any gene: 3. CDR1 and CDR2 from the germline V gene are LNHNV and YYDKDF (reference sequence). Original processing methods: Reference gene primers were amplified, and this amplification served to estimate nucleated cell counts. Libraries were prepared by immunoSEQ multiplex PCR; TCRdb keeps only in-frame clonotypes and omits some of them. The DNA gave D and trimming, while V, J and clone size come from that table. The data hold roughly 250,000 clones, with 82% observed a single time. This chain connects TRBV15 to TRBJ1-4; 7 bases map to TRBD1. This clonotype was sampled from an elderly woman with active or convalescent COVID-19. Material for sequencing was peripheral blood. CDR3 nucleotides: TGTGCCACCAGCAGAGCGACAGGGATTGAAAAACTGTTTTTT. Translating it yields CATSRATGIEKLFF.